The source of this T cell receptor (beta chain) is a study of technical replicates of blood from several donors. Germline V gene lookup returns CDR1 MNHEY and CDR2 SVGAGI. V dropped 6 bases and J dropped 2; count of bases not matched to a gene: 7. The CDR3 runs 14 residues. The table came from immunoSEQ multiplex PCR; TCRdb's copy has only in-frame clones and leaves some out. In the table there are about 93,000 clones, around 96% of which are singletons. The sequenced material came from T cells isolated from PBMCs. This chain connects TRBV6-5 to TRBJ2-7; 7 positions agree with TRBD2. This TCR derives from a human donor in good health. CDR3 DNA: TGTGCCAGCAGCCAGCGGGGACGCACCTACGAGCAGTACTTC. The encoded protein is CASSQRGRTYEQYF.